Listed here is a single T cell receptor beta chain. These data belong to a study of blood T cell repertoires in COVID-19. Turning to the study itself: Sites across the United States, Italy and Spain contributed samples from acute and convalescent COVID-19. Sources were T cells, B-cell-depleted T cells, or PBMCs; the material itself was cDNA or gDNA.

Data came from immunoSEQ multiplex PCR; TCRdb stores just in-frame clones and leaves some out. Among approximately 130,000 clones listed, almost 70% were seen once. Sequencing was carried out using peripheral blood. The receptor's source is a woman aged 65 to 85 with acute or convalescent COVID-19.

The CDR3 coding sequence is TGTGCCATGGGGGGGGACGGGGAGACCCAGTACTTC. This sequence encodes CAMGGDGETQYF. This chain uses TRBV10-3 with TRBJ2-5, with TRBD2 matching over 7 bases. With 9 bases clipped from V and 5 bases from J, the junction kept 6 bases outside the gene matches. Germline V CDR1 and CDR2: ENHRY, SYGVKD. This CDR3 contains 12 residues.